This entry features one T cell receptor (beta chain) sequence. These data come from a study of blood T cell repertoires in COVID-19. Looked up from germline, CDR1 is LGHDT and CDR2 is YNNKEL (reference sequence). The CDR3 covers 14 residues. V shed 1 base and J shed 1 base, with 7 bases lying between them. Data came from immunoSEQ multiplex PCR; TCRdb stores just in-frame clones and leaves some out. The sample holds about 230,000 clones, around 85% seen once. The chain couples TRBV3-1 (or the pseudogene TRBV3-2) to TRBJ2-5; unclear D gene. Sequences were obtained from PBMCs or T cells enriched from blood (not recorded which). The sequence derives from a woman in her fifties or sixties in a cohort exposed to, infected with or recovered from COVID-19 (not recorded which). In nucleotides, the CDR3 is TGTGCCAGCAGCCAAGGTGCCAGCCAAGAGACCCAGTACTTC. It specifies CASSQGASQETQYF.